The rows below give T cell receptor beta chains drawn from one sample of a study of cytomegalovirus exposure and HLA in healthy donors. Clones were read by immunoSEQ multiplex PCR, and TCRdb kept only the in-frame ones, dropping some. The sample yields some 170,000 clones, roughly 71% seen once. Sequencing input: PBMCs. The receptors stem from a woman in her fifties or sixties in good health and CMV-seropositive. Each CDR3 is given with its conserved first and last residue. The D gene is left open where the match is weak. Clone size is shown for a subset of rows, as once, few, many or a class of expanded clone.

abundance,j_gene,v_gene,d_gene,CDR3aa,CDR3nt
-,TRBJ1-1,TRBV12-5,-,CASGLAPRGAFF,TGTGCTAGTGGTTTGGCCCCACGCGGAGCTTTCTTT
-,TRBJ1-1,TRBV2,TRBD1,CASIRDRAAEAFF,TGTGCCAGCATACGGGACAGGGCCGCTGAAGCTTTCTTT
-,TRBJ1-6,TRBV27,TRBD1,CASSRDRGVPYNSPLHF,TGTGCCAGCAGTAGGGACAGGGGAGTCCCCTATAATTCACCCCTCCACTTT
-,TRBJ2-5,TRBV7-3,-,CASSLRGGAEGTQYF,TGTGCCAGCAGCTTAAGGGGGGGGGCCGAGGGGACCCAGTACTTC
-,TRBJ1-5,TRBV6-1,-,CASRDTGNQPQHF,TGTGCCAGCCGGGACACCGGCAATCAGCCCCAGCATTTT
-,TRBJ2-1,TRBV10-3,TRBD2,CAISEGLAGGYNEQFF,TGTGCCATCAGTGAGGGACTAGCGGGGGGGTACAATGAGCAGTTCTTC
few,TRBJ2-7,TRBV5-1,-,CASSLGGGSSIEQYF,TGCGCCAGCAGCTTGGGCGGGGGCTCTTCAATCGAGCAGTACTTC
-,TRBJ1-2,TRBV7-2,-,CASSLRQGHGYTF,TGTGCCAGCAGCCTAAGGCAGGGCCATGGCTACACCTTC
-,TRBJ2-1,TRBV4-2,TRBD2,CASSQDLSGGGFSFF,TGTGCCAGCAGCCAAGATTTGTCCGGGGGGGGATTTTCCTTCTTC
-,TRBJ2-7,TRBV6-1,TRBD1,CASSTGQGPYEQYF,TGTGCCAGCAGTACTGGACAGGGTCCCTACGAGCAGTACTTC
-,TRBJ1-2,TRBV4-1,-,CASSQTGTGGLSGYTF,TGCGCCAGCAGCCAGACCGGGACGGGGGGTTTAAGTGGCTACACCTTC
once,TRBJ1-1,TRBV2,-,CASTTHQTGNTEAFF,TGTGCCAGCACGACCCACCAGACAGGCAACACTGAAGCTTTCTTT
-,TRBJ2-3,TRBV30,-,CAWTLMATGRTDTQYF,TGTGCCTGGACCTTAATGGCAACAGGTCGCACAGATACGCAGTATTTT
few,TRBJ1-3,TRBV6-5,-,CASSRETGGNTIYF,TGTGCCAGCAGCAGAGAAACAGGTGGAAACACCATATATTTT
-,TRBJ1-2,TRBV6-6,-,CASSITGSQGGYTF,TGTGCCAGCAGCATAACCGGGAGTCAAGGAGGCTACACCTTC
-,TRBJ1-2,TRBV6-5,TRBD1,CASSYAYRGGYTF,TGTGCCAGCAGTTACGCCTACAGGGGTGGCTACACCTTC
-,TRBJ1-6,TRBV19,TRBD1,CASSMGTGTGGSPLHF,TGTGCCAGTAGTATGGGAACCGGGACAGGAGGATCACCCCTCCACTTT
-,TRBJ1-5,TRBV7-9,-,CASNQGREGSNQPQHF,TGTGCCAGCAACCAAGGCAGGGAGGGTAGCAATCAGCCCCAGCATTTT
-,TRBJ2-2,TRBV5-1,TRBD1,CASSLWTGPETGELFF,TGCGCCAGCAGCTTGTGGACAGGGCCTGAAACCGGGGAGCTGTTTTTT
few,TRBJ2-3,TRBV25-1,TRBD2,CASSDETSGPTDTQYF,TGTGCCAGCAGTGATGAAACTAGCGGACCCACAGATACGCAGTATTTT
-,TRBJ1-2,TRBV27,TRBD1,CASRTGVGNYGYTF,TGTGCCAGCAGGACAGGGGTCGGTAACTATGGCTACACCTTC
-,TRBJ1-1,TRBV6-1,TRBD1,CASSDSGTAREAFF,TGTGCCAGCAGTGATTCCGGGACAGCACGTGAAGCTTTCTTT
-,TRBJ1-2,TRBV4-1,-,CASSHLTDLGYGYTF,TGCGCCAGCAGCCACCTGACAGATCTGGGCTATGGCTACACCTTC
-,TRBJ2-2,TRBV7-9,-,CASSLQGTGELFF,TGTGCCAGCAGCTTACAGGGCACCGGGGAGCTGTTTTTT
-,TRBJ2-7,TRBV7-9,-,CASSSHQAQAYEQYF,TGTGCCAGCAGCTCCCATCAGGCGCAGGCCTACGAGCAGTACTTC
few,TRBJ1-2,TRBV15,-,CATSREWVGLDSLSYTF,TGTGCCACCAGCAGAGAATGGGTAGGCCTGGACTCTCTAAGCTACACCTTC
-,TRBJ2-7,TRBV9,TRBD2,CASSVGTGGSYEQYF,TGTGCCAGCAGCGTAGGAACGGGGGGCTCCTACGAGCAGTACTTC
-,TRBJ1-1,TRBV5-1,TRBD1,CASSTGQGDTEAFF,TGCGCCAGCAGCACCGGACAGGGGGACACTGAAGCTTTCTTT
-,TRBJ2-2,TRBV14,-,CASSLTPGLSTPDPGELFF,TGTGCCAGCAGCCTCACCCCCGGACTTTCCACTCCTGATCCCGGGGAGCTGTTTTTT
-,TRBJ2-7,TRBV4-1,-,CASSQPGSYEQYF,TGCGCCAGCAGCCAACCAGGGTCCTACGAGCAGTACTTC
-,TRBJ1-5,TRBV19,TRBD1,CASSKTGTGARGNQPQHF,TGTGCCAGTAGTAAAACCGGGACAGGGGCGAGGGGCAATCAGCCCCAGCATTTT
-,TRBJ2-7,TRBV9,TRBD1,CASSVGTGGSLEQYF,TGTGCCAGCAGCGTAGGGACAGGGGGCTCCCTCGAGCAGTACTTC
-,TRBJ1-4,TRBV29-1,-,CSVGADSATNEKLFF,TGCAGCGTGGGGGCCGACAGCGCAACTAATGAAAAACTGTTTTTT
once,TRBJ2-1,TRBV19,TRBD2,CASSIALGLVSNEQFF,TGTGCCAGTAGTATAGCTCTGGGACTAGTCAGTAATGAGCAGTTCTTC
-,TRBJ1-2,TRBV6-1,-,CASSDGGYGYTF,TGTGCCAGCAGTGACGGCGGGTATGGCTACACCTTC
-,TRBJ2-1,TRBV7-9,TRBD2,CASSLATSFGNEQFF,TGTGCCAGCAGTTTGGCGACTAGCTTTGGGAATGAGCAGTTCTTC
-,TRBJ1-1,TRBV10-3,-,CAISLKGKDTEAFF,TGTGCCATCAGTTTGAAGGGGAAGGACACTGAAGCTTTCTTT
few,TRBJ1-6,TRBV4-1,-,CASSQDTDSSYNSPLHF,TGCGCCAGCAGCCAAGATACCGACAGCTCCTATAATTCACCCCTCCACTTT
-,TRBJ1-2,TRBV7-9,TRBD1,CASSPSPGQGKSYGYTF,TGTGCCAGCAGCCCATCTCCGGGACAGGGGAAGAGCTATGGCTACACCTTC
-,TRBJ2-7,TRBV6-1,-,CAGAREESYEQYF,TGTGCCGGCGCCAGGGAGGAATCTTACGAGCAGTACTTC
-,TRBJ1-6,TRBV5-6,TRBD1,CASSFPGQGLMPLHF,TGTGCCAGCAGCTTTCCGGGACAGGGATTGATGCCCCTCCACTTT
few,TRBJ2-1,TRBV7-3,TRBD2,CASSSSGGVSEQFF,TGTGCCAGCAGCTCAAGCGGGGGGGTATCGGAGCAGTTCTTC
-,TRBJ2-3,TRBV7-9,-,CASSLQGTSTDTQYF,TGTGCCAGCAGCTTACAGGGTACAAGCACAGATACGCAGTATTTT
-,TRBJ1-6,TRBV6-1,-,CASSGHGSLGSPLHF,TGTGCCAGCAGTGGGCATGGGAGTTTGGGGTCACCCCTCCACTTT
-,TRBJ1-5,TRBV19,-,CASSIITGSNQPQHF,TGTGCCAGTAGTATCATCACGGGGAGCAATCAGCCCCAGCATTTT
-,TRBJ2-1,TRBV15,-,CATSRTRQPNEQFF,TGTGCCACCAGCAGAACCCGACAGCCGAATGAGCAGTTCTTC
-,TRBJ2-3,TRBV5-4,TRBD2,CASSFRLAGGSTDTQYF,TGTGCCAGCAGCTTCCGACTAGCGGGGGGGAGCACAGATACGCAGTATTTT
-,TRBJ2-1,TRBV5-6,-,CASSLGRGSSYNEQFF,TGTGCCAGCAGCTTGGGGCGGGGAAGCTCCTACAATGAGCAGTTCTTC
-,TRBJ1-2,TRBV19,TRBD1,CASHNRGYPYGYTF,TGTGCCAGTCATAACAGGGGGTACCCGTATGGCTACACCTTC
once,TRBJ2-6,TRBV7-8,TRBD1,CASSKGDSSFSGANVLTF,TGTGCCAGCAGCAAGGGGGACAGCTCCTTCTCTGGGGCCAACGTCCTGACTTTC
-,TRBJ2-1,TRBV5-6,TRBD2,CASSRSGGASYNEQFF,TGTGCCAGCAGCCGAAGCGGGGGGGCGTCCTACAATGAGCAGTTCTTC
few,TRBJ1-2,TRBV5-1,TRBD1,CASAVGQGGLGYGYTF,TGCGCCAGCGCGGTCGGACAGGGGGGTTTAGGCTATGGCTACACCTTC
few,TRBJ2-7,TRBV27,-,CASSWQPGSGSEQYF,TGTGCCAGCAGTTGGCAACCGGGTTCGGGTAGCGAGCAGTACTTC
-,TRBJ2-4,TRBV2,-,CASSVQRNIQYF,TGTGCCAGCAGCGTACAGAGAAACATTCAGTACTTC